This T cell receptor beta chain was identified in a study of control samples from healthy donors and cancer patients. The assay was immunoSEQ multiplex PCR, and TCRdb's table has in-frame clones only and misses some. The repertoire has about 110,000 clones, more than 85% of them found once; the top ten carry 7.8%. Trimming removed 4 bases from V and 3 bases from J; junction bases left unmatched: 8. Germline V gene data show CDR1 as SGHTA and CDR2 as FQGNSA. The CDR3 contains 15 residues. The specimen sequenced was blood. The chain couples TRBV7-2 to TRBJ1-2, with 7 bases that match TRBD1. The TCR originated in a woman aged 18-29 years in good health. The CDR3 nucleotides are TGTGCCAGCAGCTATGGAGGGGGCGGGCACTATGGCTACACCTTC. Its translation is CASSYGGGGHYGYTF.